This TCR beta chain was sequenced in a study of cytomegalovirus exposure and HLA in healthy donors. Study-level findings and limits: The authors later linked a missense DCLRE1C variant to TCR beta V- and J-gene trimming.

Trimming took 6 bases from V and 0 from J; bases not matched to a gene: 4. Germline assignment: CDR1 MDHEN and CDR2 SYDVKM. CDR3 length equals 14 residues. Use of 60 Vbeta and 13 Jbeta primers characterized the PCR. TCRdb's copy holds only in-frame clones and misses some; the assay was immunoSEQ multiplex PCR. The sample yields about 160,000 clones, approximately 78% seen once. Worth noting for this clone: The antigen is unknown.

The rearrangement uses TRBV28 and TRBJ2-7; 8 nucleotides line up with TRBD1. Specimen: PBMCs. This clonotype was sampled from a male donor in good health and CMV-seronegative. The CDR3 spells CASSRQGLSYEQYF. The CDR3 nucleotides read TGTGCCAGCAGCCGACAGGGGCTCTCCTACGAGCAGTACTTC. The full variable domain, rest sourced from reference TRBV28 and TRBJ2-7, is DVKVTQSSRYLVKRTGEKVFLECVQDMDHENMFWYRQDPGLGLRLIYFSYDVKMKEKGDIPEGYSVSREKKERFSLILESASTNQTSMYLCASSRQGLSYEQYFGPGTRLTVT.